The rows below give T cell receptor beta chains drawn from one sample of a study of T cell responses to AZD1222 COVID-19 vaccine. TCRdb keeps only in-frame clones here, not all; method: immunoSEQ multiplex PCR. The table lists roughly 66,000 clones, 75% to 85% of them singletons. This specimen was peripheral blood, taken on day 0 of AZD1222 vaccination. The origin of the receptors is an adult in good health. CDR3s include the opening cysteine and the closing phenylalanine or tryptophan. A D gene is named only where the DNA matches it firmly. Expanded clones get a size class; other rows say once, few or many, or leave the size out.

v_gene,j_gene,len,abundance,d_gene,CDR3aa,CDR3nt
TRBV5-1,TRBJ1-1,16,-,-,CASSAEVGATNTEAFF,TGCGCCAGCAGCGCCGAGGTGGGGGCCACTAACACTGAAGCTTTCTTT
TRBV7-3,TRBJ1-6,14,-,-,CASSLSGGGSPLHF,TGTGCCAGCAGCTTAAGCGGAGGAGGTTCACCCCTCCACTTT
TRBV27,TRBJ1-6,14,-,-,CASSPGTWNSPLHF,TGTGCCAGCAGTCCCGGGACATGGAATTCACCCCTCCACTTT
TRBV19,TRBJ1-5,14,-,-,CASSKTGSNQPQHF,TGTGCCAGTAGTAAAACAGGTTCGAATCAGCCCCAGCATTTT
TRBV5-1,TRBJ2-7,14,-,TRBD1,CASSLGDRSYEQYF,TGCGCCAGCAGCTTGGGGGACAGGTCCTACGAGCAGTACTTC
TRBV5-5,TRBJ2-7,15,-,-,CASSLVGVPSYEQYF,TGTGCCAGCAGCTTGGTGGGGGTTCCGAGCTACGAGCAGTACTTC
TRBV4-2,TRBJ1-2,14,-,-,CASSQGPWERGYTF,TGTGCCAGCAGCCAAGGGCCATGGGAGAGGGGCTACACCTTC
TRBV6-4,TRBJ1-3,18,-,-,CASIRLPRSTALGNTIYF,TGTGCCAGCATCCGGTTACCCAGGTCCACGGCACTAGGAAACACCATATATTTT
TRBV3-1/TRBV3-2,TRBJ1-4,14,-,TRBD1,CASSKQGAGEKLFF,TGTGCCAGCAGCAAACAGGGGGCGGGGGAAAAACTGTTTTTT
TRBV11-2,TRBJ1-3,15,-,-,CASSLTEVSGNTIYF,TGTGCCAGCAGCCTGACAGAGGTCTCTGGAAACACCATATATTTT
TRBV5-1,TRBJ2-3,16,-,TRBD2,CASSLVLAGGQDTQYF,TGCGCCAGCAGCTTGGTACTAGCGGGGGGGCAGGATACGCAGTATTTT
TRBV11-1,TRBJ2-3,15,once,TRBD2,CASSYSGLGSDTQYF,TGTGCCAGCAGCTATAGCGGGCTTGGGTCAGATACGCAGTATTTT
TRBV10-3,TRBJ2-3,13,-,TRBD2,CATLLAGGDTQYF,TGTGCCACCCTACTAGCGGGGGGGGATACGCAGTATTTT
TRBV5-1,TRBJ1-1,14,once,-,CASSSSGGNTEAFF,TGCGCCAGCAGCTCCTCGGGGGGGAACACTGAAGCTTTCTTT
TRBV27,TRBJ1-5,18,-,-,CASSPRAPGLSAAQPQHF,TGTGCCAGCAGTCCGCGCGCTCCGGGACTATCTGCGGCTCAGCCCCAGCATTTT